A selection of T cell receptor beta chains follows, all from one sample in a study of T cell changes during pregnancy in multiple sclerosis. The method was immunoSEQ multiplex PCR; TCRdb's version includes in-frame clones alone and lacks a portion of them. The table has 30,000 to 45,000 clones, around 90% seen once. Source: CD4+ T cells from peripheral blood mononuclear cells, taken in the first trimester of pregnancy. All receptors derive from a female donor with multiple sclerosis, enrolled in a pregnancy study. Both conserved end residues are part of each CDR3. The D gene is left open where the match is weak. Part of the rows lack a size; the others show once, few, many or a class for expanded clones.

v_call,d_call,clone_size,j_call,cdr3_nt,cdr3_aa
TRBV9,-,-,TRBJ1-1,TGTGCCAGCAGCGTAGATGGGGCCCTGAACACTGAAGCTTTCTTT,CASSVDGALNTEAFF
TRBV19,-,-,TRBJ1-1,TGTGCCAGTTATTCGCAGGGGCATCGCGGGACTGAAGCTTTCTTT,CASYSQGHRGTEAFF
TRBV7-9,-,-,TRBJ2-5,TGTGCCAGCAGCCCCACTAGAATATTAGAGACCCAGTACTTC,CASSPTRILETQYF
TRBV6-1,-,-,TRBJ2-7,TGTGCCAGCAGTGAAGGACCTAGGAGCTCCTACGAGCAGTACTTC,CASSEGPRSSYEQYF
TRBV6-1,-,-,TRBJ1-1,TGTGCCAGCAGTGAAGTCGAGGTGAGTCGGACTGAAGCTTTCTTT,CASSEVEVSRTEAFF
TRBV2,TRBD1,-,TRBJ1-2,TGTGCCAGCACCAAATCCGACGGACAGGGGGCTTACGGCTACACCTTC,CASTKSDGQGAYGYTF
TRBV27,TRBD1,-,TRBJ1-5,TGTGCCAGCGGGACAGTTGGACATCAGCCCCAGCATTTT,CASGTVGHQPQHF
TRBV5-1,-,-,TRBJ2-6,TGCGCCAGCAGCTTGGTTGGGGCCTCTGGGGCCAACGTCCTGACTTTC,CASSLVGASGANVLTF
TRBV6-4,-,-,TRBJ2-5,TGTGCCAGCAGTGACCACTCGCCCCGATGTTCGGACATTGGCAGGGCCGCGGAGACCCAGTACTTC,CASSDHSPRCSDIGRAAETQYF
TRBV5-1,-,once,TRBJ1-3,TGCGCCAGCAGCTTAACGACGGGCTCTGGAAACACCATATATTTT,CASSLTTGSGNTIYF
TRBV19,TRBD1,-,TRBJ1-5,TGTGCCAGCCGACAGGGACTCAATCAGCCCCAGCATTTT,CASRQGLNQPQHF
TRBV5-1,TRBD1,few,TRBJ1-4,TGCGCCAGCCCAAACCGGGACAGGTGGGCAAAACTGTTTTTT,CASPNRDRWAKLFF
TRBV5-8,-,-,TRBJ1-2,TGTGCCAGCAGCACCGCACTAGGGCTCGGCTACACCTTC,CASSTALGLGYTF
TRBV19,-,-,TRBJ2-1,TGTGCCAGTAGGAACAGCTACAATGAGCAGTTCTTC,CASRNSYNEQFF
TRBV2,TRBD1,-,TRBJ1-2,TGTGCCAGCAGTGAAGATCTAGGGGGCGAGGGTGGCTACACCTTC,CASSEDLGGEGGYTF
TRBV5-1,-,-,TRBJ2-3,TGCGCCAGCAGGGGGACACCTCGGGATACAGATACGCAGTATTTT,CASRGTPRDTDTQYF
TRBV5-1,-,-,TRBJ2-3,TGCGCCAGCAGCCTCGGACAGCCAGATACGCAGTATTTT,CASSLGQPDTQYF
TRBV5-6,-,-,TRBJ1-6,TGTGCCAGCAGCTTCGACAGGTACTCCTATAATTCACCCCTCCACTTT,CASSFDRYSYNSPLHF
TRBV5-4,TRBD2,-,TRBJ2-1,TGTGCCAGCAGCTTGGGGGGGGCGGGAGGAAATGAGCAGTTCTTC,CASSLGGAGGNEQFF
TRBV7-9,TRBD1,-,TRBJ2-1,TGTGCCAGCAGAGAGACAGGGGGTCGAAATGAGCAGTTCTTC,CASRETGGRNEQFF
TRBV6-1,TRBD1,-,TRBJ1-5,TGTGCCACCGTATCAGGGGGGCAGCCCCAGCATTTT,CATVSGGQPQHF
TRBV7-9,TRBD2,-,TRBJ2-3,TGTGCCAGCAGCCCCGGACTAGCGGGGGGGCTGGATACGCAGTATTTT,CASSPGLAGGLDTQYF
TRBV21-1,-,-,TRBJ2-7,-,CASSKLWASGTLGYEQYF
TRBV19,TRBD2,-,TRBJ2-1,TGTGCCAGTAGTGGGCGGCGGGAGGGTGCCTACAATGAGCAGTTCTTC,CASSGRREGAYNEQFF
TRBV4-2,-,-,TRBJ2-4,TGTGCCAGCAGCCAAGATCTTGGAGACGTAGCCAAAAACATTCAGTACTTC,CASSQDLGDVAKNIQYF
TRBV15,TRBD1,-,TRBJ1-4,TGTGCCACCAGCAGTGCCCGGGACAGGGGGCGCAGAGAAAAACTGTTTTTT,CATSSARDRGRREKLFF
TRBV19,-,-,TRBJ2-2,TGTGCCAGTAGTGCGGGGGCGCTGGGCGGGGAGCTGTTTTTT,CASSAGALGGELFF
TRBV5-4,TRBD1,-,TRBJ2-2,TGTGCCAGCAGACGGGACAGGGGGGTCACCGGGGAGCTGTTTTTT,CASRRDRGVTGELFF
TRBV6-6,TRBD1,-,TRBJ1-1,TGTGCCAGCAAGGACAGGGGCAACACTGAAGCTTTCTTT,CASKDRGNTEAFF
TRBV29-1,-,-,TRBJ1-1,TGCAGCGTTGTGGAGAGGGATACCGCCTGGACTGAAGCTTTCTTT,CSVVERDTAWTEAFF